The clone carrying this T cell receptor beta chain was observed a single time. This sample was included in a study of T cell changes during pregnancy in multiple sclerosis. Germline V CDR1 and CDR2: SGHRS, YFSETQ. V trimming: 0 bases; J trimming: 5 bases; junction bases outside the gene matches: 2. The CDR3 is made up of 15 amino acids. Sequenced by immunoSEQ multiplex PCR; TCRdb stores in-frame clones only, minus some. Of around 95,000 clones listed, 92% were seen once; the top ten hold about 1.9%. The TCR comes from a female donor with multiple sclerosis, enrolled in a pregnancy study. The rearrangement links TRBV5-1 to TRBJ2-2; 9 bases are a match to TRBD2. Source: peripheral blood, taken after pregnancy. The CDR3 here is CASSLVAGGTGELFF. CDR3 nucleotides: TGCGCCAGCAGCTTGGTGGCGGGGGGGACCGGGGAGCTGTTTTTT.